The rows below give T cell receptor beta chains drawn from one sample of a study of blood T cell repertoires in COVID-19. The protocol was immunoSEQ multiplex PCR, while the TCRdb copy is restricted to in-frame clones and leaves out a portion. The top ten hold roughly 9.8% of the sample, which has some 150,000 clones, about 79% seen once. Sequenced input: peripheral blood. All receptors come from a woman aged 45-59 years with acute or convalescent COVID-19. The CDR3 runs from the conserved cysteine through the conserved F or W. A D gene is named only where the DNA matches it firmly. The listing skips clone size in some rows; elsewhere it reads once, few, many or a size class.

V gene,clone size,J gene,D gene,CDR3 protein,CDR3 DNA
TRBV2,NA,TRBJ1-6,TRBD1,CASSRQGGINSPLHF,TGTGCCAGCAGTCGACAGGGGGGGATAAATTCACCCCTCCACTTT
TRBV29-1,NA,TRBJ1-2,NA,CSVSRQGSYGYTF,TGCAGCGTATCCCGGCAGGGGAGCTATGGCTACACCTTC
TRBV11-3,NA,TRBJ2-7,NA,CASSSSQVGYEQYF,TGTGCCAGCAGCTCCTCCCAGGTGGGCTACGAGCAGTACTTC
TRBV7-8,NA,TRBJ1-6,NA,CASSREQGKGSPLHF,TGTGCCAGCAGCCGGGAACAGGGAAAGGGGTCACCCCTCCACTTT
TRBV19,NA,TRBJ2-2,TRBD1,CASRSGQGNTGELFF,TGTGCCAGTAGGTCGGGACAGGGGAATACCGGGGAGCTGTTTTTT
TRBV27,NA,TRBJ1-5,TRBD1,CASSLSGGINQPQHF,TGTGCCAGCAGTTTATCAGGGGGCATCAATCAGCCCCAGCATTTT
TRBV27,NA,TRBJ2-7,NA,CASSTGEGVFGEQYF,TGTGCCAGCAGTACCGGGGAGGGGGTTTTCGGCGAGCAGTACTTC
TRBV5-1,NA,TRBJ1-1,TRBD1,CASSLRQGSAEAFF,TGCGCCAGCAGCTTGAGACAGGGTTCCGCTGAAGCTTTCTTT
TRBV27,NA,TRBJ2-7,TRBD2,CASSASGGAREQYF,TGTGCCAGCAGCGCTAGCGGGGGGGCCCGCGAGCAGTACTTC
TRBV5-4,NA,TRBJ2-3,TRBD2,CASSLAPAGTTDTQYF,TGTGCCAGCAGCTTGGCCCCAGCGGGAACCACAGATACGCAGTATTTT
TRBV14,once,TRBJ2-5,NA,CASSPQVQETQYF,TGTGCCAGCAGCCCACAGGTACAGGAGACCCAGTACTTC
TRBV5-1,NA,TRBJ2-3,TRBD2,CASSLFGGGAADTQYF,TGCGCCAGCAGCTTGTTCGGCGGGGGGGCGGCAGATACGCAGTATTTT
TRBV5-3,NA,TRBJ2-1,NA,CARSLPAEQFF,TGTGCCAGAAGCTTGCCAGCGGAGCAGTTCTTC
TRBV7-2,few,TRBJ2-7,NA,CASSIAGTGISVTYEQYF,TGTGCCAGCAGCATAGCGGGGACAGGGATTTCAGTCACCTACGAGCAGTACTTC
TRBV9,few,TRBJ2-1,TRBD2,CASSPRRGRANEQFF,TGTGCCAGCAGCCCTCGCCGCGGGAGGGCTAATGAGCAGTTCTTC
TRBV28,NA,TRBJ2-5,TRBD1,CASSASGGAETQYF,TGTGCCAGCAGTGCCTCAGGGGGCGCGGAGACCCAGTACTTC
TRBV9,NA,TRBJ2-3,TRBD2,CASSSLAGFTDTQYF,TGTGCCAGCAGCTCACTAGCGGGGTTCACAGATACGCAGTATTTT
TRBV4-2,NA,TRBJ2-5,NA,CASSQIDYPQETQYF,TGTGCCAGCAGCCAGATTGACTACCCCCAAGAGACCCAGTACTTC
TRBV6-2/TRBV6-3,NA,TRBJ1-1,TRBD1,CASSSRQGNTEAFF,TGTGCCAGCAGCAGCCGACAGGGGAACACTGAAGCTTTCTTT
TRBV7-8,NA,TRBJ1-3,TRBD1,CASSPRDSSGNTIYF,TGTGCCAGCAGCCCCCGGGACAGCTCTGGAAACACCATATATTTT
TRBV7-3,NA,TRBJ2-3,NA,CASSPSGDTQYF,TGTGCCAGCAGCCCGTCCGGAGATACGCAGTATTTT
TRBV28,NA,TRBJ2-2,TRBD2,CASSRHGLAGGAGELFF,TGTGCCAGCAGCCGTCATGGACTAGCGGGGGGCGCCGGGGAGCTGTTTTTT
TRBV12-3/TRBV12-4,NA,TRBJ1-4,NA,CASSLRGDEKLFF,TGTGCCAGCAGTTTACGGGGGGATGAAAAACTGTTTTTT
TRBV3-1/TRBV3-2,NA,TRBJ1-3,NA,CASSQGRRGNTIYF,TGTGCCAGCAGCCAAGGTCGGAGGGGAAACACCATATATTTT
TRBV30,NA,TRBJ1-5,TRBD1,CAWSWQGGNQPQHF,TGTGCCTGGAGTTGGCAGGGGGGCAATCAGCCCCAGCATTTT
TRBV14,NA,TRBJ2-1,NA,CASSHYPGVEQFF,TGTGCCAGCAGCCATTACCCAGGGGTTGAGCAGTTCTTC
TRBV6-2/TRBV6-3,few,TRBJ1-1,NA,CASSYSRTEAFF,TGTGCCAGCAGTTACTCTCGCACTGAAGCTTTCTTT
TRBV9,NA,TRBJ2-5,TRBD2,CASSVAAGLAGETQYF,TGTGCCAGCAGCGTGGCCGCGGGACTAGCGGGGGAGACCCAGTACTTC
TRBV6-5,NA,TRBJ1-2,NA,CASRGTIASYGYTF,TGTGCCAGCAGAGGGACAATCGCTAGCTATGGCTACACCTTC
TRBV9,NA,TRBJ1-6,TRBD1,CASSVGERGQSPLHF,TGTGCCAGCAGCGTAGGCGAAAGGGGGCAATCACCCCTCCACTTT
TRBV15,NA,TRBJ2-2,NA,CATSRGISGNTGELFF,TGTGCCACCAGCAGAGGGATTAGCGGGAACACCGGGGAGCTGTTTTTT
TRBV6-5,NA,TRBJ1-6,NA,CASMQGSSYNSPLHF,TGTGCCAGCATGCAGGGTAGCTCCTATAATTCACCCCTCCACTTT
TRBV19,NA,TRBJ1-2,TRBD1,CASSRTGTGDGYTF,TGTGCCAGTAGTAGAACCGGGACAGGGGACGGCTACACCTTC
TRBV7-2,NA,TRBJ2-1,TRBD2,CASSLAGASNEQFF,TGTGCCAGCAGCCTAGCGGGAGCCAGCAATGAGCAGTTCTTC
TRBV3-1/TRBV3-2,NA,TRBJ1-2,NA,CASSESPTANYGYTF,TGTGCCAGCAGCGAAAGCCCGACAGCTAACTATGGCTACACCTTC
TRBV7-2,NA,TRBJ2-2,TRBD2,CASSSRTSGYTGELFF,TGTGCCAGCAGCTCAAGGACTAGCGGGTACACCGGGGAGCTGTTTTTT
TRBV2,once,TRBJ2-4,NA,CASSGGQGGLEYF,TGTGCCAGCAGTGGGGGGCAGGGAGGGTTAGAGTACTTC
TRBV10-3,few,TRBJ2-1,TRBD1,CAIKGTGIDEQFF,TGTGCCATCAAGGGGACAGGGATAGATGAGCAGTTCTTC
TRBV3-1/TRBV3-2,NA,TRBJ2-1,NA,CASSLVDEQFF,TGTGCCAGCAGCCTTGTCGATGAGCAGTTCTTC
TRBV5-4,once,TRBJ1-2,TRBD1,CASSETGNGYTF,TGTGCCAGCAGCGAGACAGGGAATGGCTACACCTTC
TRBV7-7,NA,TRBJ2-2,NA,CASSRELWTVHTGELFF,TGTGCCAGCAGCCGGGAATTATGGACGGTACACACCGGGGAGCTGTTTTTT